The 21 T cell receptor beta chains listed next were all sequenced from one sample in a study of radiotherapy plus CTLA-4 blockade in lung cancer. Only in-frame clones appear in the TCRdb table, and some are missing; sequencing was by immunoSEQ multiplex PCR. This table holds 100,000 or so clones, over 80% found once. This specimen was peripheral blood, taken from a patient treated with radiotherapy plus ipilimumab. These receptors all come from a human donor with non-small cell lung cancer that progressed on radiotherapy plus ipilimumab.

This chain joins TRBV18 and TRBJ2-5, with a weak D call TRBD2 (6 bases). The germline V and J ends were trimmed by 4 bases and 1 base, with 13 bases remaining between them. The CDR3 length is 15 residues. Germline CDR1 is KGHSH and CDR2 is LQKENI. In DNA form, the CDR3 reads TGTGCCAGCTCACAAGTGGGCGGGGCCCAAGAGACCCAGTACTTC. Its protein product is CASSQVGGAQETQYF.

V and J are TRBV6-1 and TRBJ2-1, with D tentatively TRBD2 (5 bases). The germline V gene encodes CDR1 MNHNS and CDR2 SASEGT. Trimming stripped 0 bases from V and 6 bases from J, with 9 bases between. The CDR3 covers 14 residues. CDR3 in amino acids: CASSEATGINEQFF. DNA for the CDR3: TGTGCCAGCAGTGAAGCGACGGGGATCAATGAGCAGTTCTTC.

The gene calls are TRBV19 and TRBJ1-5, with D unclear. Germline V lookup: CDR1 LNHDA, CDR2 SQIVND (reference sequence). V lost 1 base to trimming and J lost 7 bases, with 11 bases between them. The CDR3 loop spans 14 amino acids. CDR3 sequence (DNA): TGTGCCAGTAGTATAGGGGGTGGAGGACAGCCCCAGCATTTT. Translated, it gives CASSIGGGGQPQHF.

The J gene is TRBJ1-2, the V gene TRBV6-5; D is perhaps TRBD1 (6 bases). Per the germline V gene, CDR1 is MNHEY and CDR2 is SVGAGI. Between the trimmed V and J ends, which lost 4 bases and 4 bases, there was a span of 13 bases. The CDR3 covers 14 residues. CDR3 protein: CASSSQTGPYGYTF. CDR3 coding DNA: TGTGCCAGCAGTTCCCAGACAGGCCCCTATGGCTACACCTTC.

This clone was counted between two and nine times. DNA for the CDR3: TGTGGGACCGTGGACAGGGGGCCTGGAAACACCATATATTTT. It is translated as CGTVDRGPGNTIYF. The chain recombines TRBV19 with TRBJ1-3; 11 bases are shared with TRBD1. CDR3 size: 14 residues. The germline V gene encodes CDR1 LNHDA and CDR2 SQIVND (reference sequence).

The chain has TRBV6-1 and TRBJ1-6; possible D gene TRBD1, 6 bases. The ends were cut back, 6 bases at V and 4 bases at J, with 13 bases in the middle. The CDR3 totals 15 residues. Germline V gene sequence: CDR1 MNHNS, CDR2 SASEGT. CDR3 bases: TGTGCCAGCAGACTCAGGGGCCGATATAATTCACCCCTCCACTTT. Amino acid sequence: CASRLRGRYNSPLHF.

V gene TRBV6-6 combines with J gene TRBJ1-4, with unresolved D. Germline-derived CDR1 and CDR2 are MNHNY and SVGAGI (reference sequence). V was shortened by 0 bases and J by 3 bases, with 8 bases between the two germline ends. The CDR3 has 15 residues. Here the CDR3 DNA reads TGTGCCAGCAGTTACTCACCCGCGCCTAATGAAAAACTGTTTTTT. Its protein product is CASSYSPAPNEKLFF.

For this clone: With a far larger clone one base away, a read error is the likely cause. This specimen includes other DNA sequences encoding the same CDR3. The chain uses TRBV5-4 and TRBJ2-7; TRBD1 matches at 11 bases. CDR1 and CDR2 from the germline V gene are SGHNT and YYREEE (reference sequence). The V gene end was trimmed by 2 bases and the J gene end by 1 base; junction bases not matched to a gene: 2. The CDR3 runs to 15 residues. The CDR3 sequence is CASSFGQGASYEQYF. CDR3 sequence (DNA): TGTGCCAGCAGCTTCGGACAGGGGGCATCCTACGAGCAGTACTTC.

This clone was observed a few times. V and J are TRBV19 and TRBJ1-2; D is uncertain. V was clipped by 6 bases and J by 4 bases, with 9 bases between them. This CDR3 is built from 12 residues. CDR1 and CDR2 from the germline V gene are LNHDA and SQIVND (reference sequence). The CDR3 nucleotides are TGTGCCAGTAGCTCACGCGGCTATGGCTACACCTTC. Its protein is CASSSRGYGYTF.

The CDR3 region is CASNNGPAGNQPQHF. Here the CDR3 DNA reads TGTGCCAGTAACAATGGACCAGCGGGCAATCAGCCCCAGCATTTT. J is TRBJ1-5 and V is TRBV19, with no clear D. Trimming shortened V by 7 bases and J by 2 bases, and 15 bases separated the two germline ends. Germline loops: CDR1 LNHDA, CDR2 SQIVND (reference sequence). The CDR3 consists of 15 residues.

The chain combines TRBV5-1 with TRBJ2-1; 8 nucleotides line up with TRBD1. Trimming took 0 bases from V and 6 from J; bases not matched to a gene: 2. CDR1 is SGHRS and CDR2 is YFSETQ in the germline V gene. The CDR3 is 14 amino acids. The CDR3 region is CASSLGQGSNEQFF. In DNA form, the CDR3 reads TGCGCCAGCAGCTTGGGACAGGGGTCCAATGAGCAGTTCTTC.

The CDR3 reads CASSEAGFRGAFF. For the CDR3, the DNA is TGTGCCAGCAGTGAAGCGGGTTTCAGGGGGGCTTTCTTT. The J gene is TRBJ1-1, the V gene TRBV2; 7 bases are a match to TRBD1. The germline V gene has CDR1 SNHLY and CDR2 FYNNEI. The trim removed 0 bases at V and 11 bases at J, leaving 6 bases unmatched. There are 13 residues in the CDR3.

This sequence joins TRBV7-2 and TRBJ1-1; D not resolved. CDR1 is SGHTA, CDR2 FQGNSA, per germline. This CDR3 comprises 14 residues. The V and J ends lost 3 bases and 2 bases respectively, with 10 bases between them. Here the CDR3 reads CASSFLGSNTEAFF. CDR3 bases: TGTGCCAGCAGCTTTCTCGGGTCCAACACTGAAGCTTTCTTT. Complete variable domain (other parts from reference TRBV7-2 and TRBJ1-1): GAGVSQSPSNKVTEKGKDVELRCDPISGHTALYWYRQSLGQGLEFLIYFQGNSAPDKSGLPSDRFSAERTGGSVSTLTIQRTQQEDSAVYLCASSFLGSNTEAFFGQGTRLTVV.

Here the CDR3 reads CASALRWGEKLFF. CDR3 coding DNA: TGTGCCAGCGCCTTAAGGTGGGGTGAAAAACTGTTTTTT. This sequence joins TRBV28 and TRBJ1-4; no definite D call. The CDR3 is made up of 13 amino acids. Per germline, CDR1 MDHEN and CDR2 SYDVKM. Trimming took 8 bases from V and 7 from J, leaving 14 bases between them.

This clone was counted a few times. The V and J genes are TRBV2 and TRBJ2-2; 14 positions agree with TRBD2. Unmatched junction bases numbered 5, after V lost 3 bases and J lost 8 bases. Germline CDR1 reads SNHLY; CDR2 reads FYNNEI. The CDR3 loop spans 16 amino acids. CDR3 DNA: TGTGCCAGCAGTGACGGGACTAGCGGGGGTAGGGGGGAGCTGTTTTTT. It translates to CASSDGTSGGRGELFF.

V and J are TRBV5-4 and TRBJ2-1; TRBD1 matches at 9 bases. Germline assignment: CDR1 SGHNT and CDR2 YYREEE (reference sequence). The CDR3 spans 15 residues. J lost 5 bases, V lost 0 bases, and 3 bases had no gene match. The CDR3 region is CASSLDRGRNNEQFF. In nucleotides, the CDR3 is TGTGCCAGCAGCTTGGACAGGGGGCGCAACAATGAGCAGTTCTTC. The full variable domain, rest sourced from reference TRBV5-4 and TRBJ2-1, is ETGVTQSPTHLIKTRGQQVTLRCSSQSGHNTVSWYQQALGQGPQFIFQYYREEENGRGNFPPRFSGLQFPNYSSELNVNALELDDSALYLCASSLDRGRNNEQFFGPGTRLTVL.

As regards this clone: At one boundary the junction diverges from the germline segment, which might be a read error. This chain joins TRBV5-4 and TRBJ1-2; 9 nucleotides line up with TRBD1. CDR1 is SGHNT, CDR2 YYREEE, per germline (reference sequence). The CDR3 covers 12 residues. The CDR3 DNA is TGTGCCAGCAGCAACCGGGACAGGGTTGAGGCCTTC. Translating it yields CASSNRDRVEAF.

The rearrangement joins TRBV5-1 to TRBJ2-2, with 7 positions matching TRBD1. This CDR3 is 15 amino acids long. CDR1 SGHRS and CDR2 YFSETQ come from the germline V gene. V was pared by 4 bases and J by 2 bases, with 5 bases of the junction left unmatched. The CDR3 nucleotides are TGCGCCAGCAGCCAAGACAGGGCAAACACCGGGGAGCTGTTTTTT. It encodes CASSQDRANTGELFF.

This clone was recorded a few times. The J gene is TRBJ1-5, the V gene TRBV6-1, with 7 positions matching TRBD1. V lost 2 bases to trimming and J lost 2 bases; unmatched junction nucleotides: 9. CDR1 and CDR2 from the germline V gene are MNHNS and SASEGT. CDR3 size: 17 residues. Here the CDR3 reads CASSERLGQQGNQPQHF. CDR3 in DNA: TGTGCCAGCAGTGAACGGTTGGGACAGCAGGGCAATCAGCCCCAGCATTTT.

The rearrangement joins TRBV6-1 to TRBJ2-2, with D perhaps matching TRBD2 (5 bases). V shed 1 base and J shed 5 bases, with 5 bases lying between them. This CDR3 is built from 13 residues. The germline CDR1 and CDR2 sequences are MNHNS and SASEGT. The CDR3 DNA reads TGTGCCAGCAGTGAAGGGAGGACCGGGGAGCTGTTTTTT. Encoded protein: CASSEGRTGELFF.

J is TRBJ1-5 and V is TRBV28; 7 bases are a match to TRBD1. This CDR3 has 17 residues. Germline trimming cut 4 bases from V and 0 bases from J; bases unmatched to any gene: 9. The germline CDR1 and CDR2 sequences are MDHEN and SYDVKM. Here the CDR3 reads CASSYGQAPYSNQPQHF. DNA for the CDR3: TGTGCCAGCAGTTACGGACAGGCCCCTTATAGCAATCAGCCCCAGCATTTT.